The entry that follows covers one TCR beta chain sequence. This clonotype was detected only a few times. This clone's antigen is unknown. No much larger clone is present one base from it, and per-base qualities are unavailable. The entry originates in a study of CD8+CD57+ T cells in acquired aplastic anemia listed by TCRdb under 2018. Describing the broader study: On average, sorted CD4+ and CD8+ cells yielded around 3.5 ug of extracted DNA, with a range of about 0.18 to 30 ug. What the work shows at the level of the full study, not this receptor alone: Roughly 30 CD8+ CDR3 sequences were shared between patients and controls but appeared highly expressed in patients and within their immunodominant clones. Patients and healthy controls showed no significant difference in CD8+ Simpson's diversity (P=0.060).

Genomic DNA served as template for TCR beta VDJ combination and CDR3 sequence profiling. TCR repertoire sequencing was run on an Illumina HiSeq 2000. From the authors' description of their analysis: Repertoire assessment relied on Simpson's diversity index, CDR3 size and DJ length profiles, and TRBV/TRBJ rearrangement plots. The most abundant DNA sequence in the deep sequencing data was defined as the immunodominant clone. CDR3 amino acid sequences were checked for sharing between subjects and were compared against published repertoires and the VDJdb database. The public sequencing data were trimmed at Q25 with fastp and processed into clonotypes with MiXCR by TCRdb, which kept only in-frame beta chains. Identical CDR3 protein sequences are pooled into one entry, listed with their most common genes and DNA. The V and J calls were determined by TCRdb, not by the authors. The sample profile shows around 180,000 distinct CDR3 sequences; 50% to 75% of them were found once. Approximately 44% of the sample comes from the top ten.

TCR repertoires of sorted CD4+ and CD8+ blood T cells from severe aplastic anemia patients and healthy subjects were deep-sequenced in the study. Ficoll-Paque density gradient centrifugation was used to isolate peripheral blood mononuclear cells. CD4+ and CD8+ T cells were sorted by FACS or magnetic beads before DNA extraction. Between the V and J ends, shortened by 6 bases and 8 bases respectively, the junction contains 11 bases. Based on the germline V gene (reference sequence), the CDR1 and CDR2 sequences are SEHNR and FQNEAQ. The CDR3 sequence holds 12 residues, the cysteine and phenylalanine included. Left in the record is the CDR3 DNA by itself, 36 bases read in frame from the first base.

The sequence was obtained from a human donor with severe aplastic anemia or a healthy control (not recorded which). The sample was sorted CD4+, CD8+, or CD8+CD57+ T cells (not recorded which) from PBMCs. The chain uses TRBV7-9 and TRBJ2-1; the D gene is perhaps TRBD2, from 5 matching bases. CDR3 sequence: CASSTGLDEQFF. At the DNA level, the sequence is TGTGCCAGCAGTACCGGACTCGATGAGCAGTTCTTC.